What follows is one TCR beta chain and its context. What antigen it recognizes has not been identified. The input lacks base qualities; no much larger clone sits a single base away. These data are taken from a study of OX40 agonist ivuxolimab in advanced cancers. Regarding the study in general: Ivuxolimab was an agonistic, fully human IgG2 monoclonal antibody directed against OX40 (CD134), a costimulatory receptor. The dose-escalation cohort was 82.7% male with a mean age of approximately 59 years, ranging from roughly 20 to 85. Partial responses occurred in three dose-escalation patients, of whom one had hepatocellular carcinoma and two had cutaneous melanoma. The point of sequencing TCRbeta in the periphery was to test whether ivuxolimab changed TCR sequence diversity and drove clonal T-cell expansion. Intravenous ivuxolimab was administered to patients every 2 weeks at six dose levels: 0.01, 0.1, 0.3, 1.5, 3 and 10 mg/kg. Prior anti-PD-1, anti-PD-L1 or anti-CTLA-4 therapy was permitted, and about 40% of dose-escalation patients had received checkpoint inhibitors. The paper covers the monotherapy dose-escalation part of the phase I ivuxolimab trial, which included N of about 50 patients. Of the 50 to 55 dose-escalation patients, hepatocellular carcinoma was present in approximately 20, melanoma in roughly 15, renal cell carcinoma in 9 and head and neck cancer in 9. Findings and caveats that apply to the study as a whole: In partial responders in the 0.1-3.0 mg/kg groups, normalized peripheral clonal expansion was found to be among the lowest, especially among CD8+ T cells. Clonal expansion of both CD4+ and CD8+ blood T cells was observed from baseline to week 6 at doses 0.1 to 3.0 mg/kg. On average, CD8+ T cells showed more expanded clones than CD4+ T cells after ivuxolimab. Low levels of normalized T-cell clonal expansion were also seen in some nonresponding patients. Antigen specificity was not determined for the clonally expanded peripheral T cells.

CDR1 MGHRA and CDR2 YSYEKL were looked up in the germline V gene. The CDR3, cysteine through phenylalanine, is 16 amino acids long. CDR3 DNA is the only sequence kept; it has 48 bases, read in frame from the first base. Trimming accounts for 1 base at V and 2 bases at J, while the number of junction bases matched to no gene is 3. Patients with a history of autoimmune disease or receiving systemic immunosuppression were excluded from the trial. Peripheral blood for TCR sequencing was collected from all dose cohorts at baseline, on cycle 4 day 1, and on cycle 7 day 1. Samples came from an open-label, multicenter, first-in-human phase I dose-escalation trial of ivuxolimab. The trial enrolled adults with locally advanced or metastatic head and neck squamous cell, hepatocellular, melanoma or renal cell carcinoma. Before TCR sequencing, CD4+ and CD8+ T cells were separately sorted from peripheral blood.

For sequencing of the TCRbeta CDR3 region, genomic DNA was extracted from the sorted cells. The immunoSEQ Assay was used for sequencing of TCRbeta CDR3 regions. TCRdb mirrors the immuneACCESS table, restricted to in-frame sequences. Some clones are absent from its copies; in checked studies, under half trace to an unresolved V gene, and the reason for the others is unknown. The sample profile shows about 17,000 clones; about four fifths of them were found once. The leading ten clones occupy roughly 24% of the sample. The material was CD4+ or CD8+ T cells sorted from blood, obtained in a trial of the OX40 agonist ivuxolimab. The clonotype comes from an adult with an advanced solid tumor such as melanoma, head and neck, liver or kidney cancer. Recombination joined TRBV4-1 with TRBJ2-1, and TRBD2 aligns with 9 junction nucleotides. The sequenced DNA: TGCGCCAGCAGCCAAGGACTAGCGGACACCTACAATGAGCAGTTCTTC. This is translated as CASSQGLADTYNEQFF.